The clone carrying this TCR beta chain occurred once. Its target is unknown. The data stem from a study of cytomegalovirus exposure and HLA in healthy donors. The study's findings and limits: The classifier, whose performance was assessed in both the original and validation cohorts, reportedly diagnosed cytomegalovirus status with high specificity and sensitivity. The authors judged a highly shared variant cluster likely a sequencing artifact. Analyzed later, most CMV-associated TCR beta chains appeared HLA-restricted.

13 Jbeta primers and 60 Vbeta primers were used for the PCR. Produced via immunoSEQ multiplex PCR; TCRdb's table is partial and in-frame only. Of 65,000 to 100,000 clones listed, roughly 77% were seen once; the top ten hold roughly 15%. This clonotype originated in a woman aged 40 to 49 in good health and CMV-seropositive. The sample taken for sequencing was PBMCs.

CDR3 in amino acids: CASSQRLAQNTGELFF. The DNA of the CDR3 is TGTGCCAGCAGCCAAAGACTAGCGCAGAACACCGGGGAGCTGTTTTTT. V is TRBV7-2 and J is TRBJ2-2, with 8 positions matching TRBD2. V dropped 5 bases and J dropped 1; count of bases not matched to a gene: 6. Germline loops: CDR1 SGHTA, CDR2 FQGNSA. CDR3 size: 16 residues.